A single sample is the source of the 29 T cell receptor beta chains below, sequenced in a study of cytomegalovirus exposure and HLA in healthy donors. The PCR contained 60 Vbeta and 13 Jbeta primers. Profiled with immunoSEQ multiplex PCR; TCRdb holds only in-frame clones, not every one. The sample comprises about 63,000 clones, approximately 76% of which are singletons, and about 5% rests with the top ten. The specimen sequenced was PBMCs. The receptors were gathered from a man aged 45-65 years in good health and CMV-seronegative.

The V and J genes are TRBV21-1 and TRBJ2-7; the table gives TRBD2 as D, unverified against the DNA. TRBV21-1 counts as a pseudogene. This CDR3 has 12 amino acids. CDR3 sequence (DNA): TGTGCCAGCAGCAAAGGCGATGACGAGCAGTACTTC. Translating it yields CASSKGDDEQYF.

The genes are TRBV6-1 and TRBJ1-5; weak D call: TRBD1 (6 bases). Germline V gene lookup returns CDR1 MNHNS and CDR2 SASEGT. The CDR3 totals 15 residues. V lost 5 bases to trimming and J lost 0 bases, with 11 bases between them. CDR3 nucleotides: TGTGCCAGCAGTCGAAGCAGGGGTAGCAATCAGCCCCAGCATTTT. It translates to CASSRSRGSNQPQHF.

The chain carries TRBV5-1 and TRBJ1-1; a possible D gene is TRBD1 (6 bases). This CDR3 comprises 14 residues. Germline CDR1 and CDR2: SGHRS and YFSETQ. The V and J ends lost 2 bases and 3 bases respectively, with 11 bases between them. The CDR3: CASSFTGIDTEAFF. As DNA, the CDR3 is TGCGCCAGCAGCTTCACAGGGATAGACACTGAAGCTTTCTTT.

The J gene is TRBJ1-1, the V gene TRBV11-2; tentative D call: TRBD1 (6 bases). CDR3 length: 15 residues. V lost 6 bases and J 0 bases, leaving 14 bases between the germline ends. Germline V gene lookup returns CDR1 SGHAT and CDR2 FQNNGV. CDR3 in DNA: TGTGCCAGCAGGCCACAGGGACTACTGAACACTGAAGCTTTCTTT. This codes for CASRPQGLLNTEAFF. The whole variable domain, remainder taken from reference TRBV11-2 and TRBJ1-1, is EAGVAQSPRYKIIEKRQSVAFWCNPISGHATLYWYQQILGQGPKLLIQFQNNGVVDDSQLPKDRFSAERLKGVDSTLKIQPAKLEDSAVYLCASRPQGLLNTEAFFGQGTRLTVV.

This clone appeared a single time. J is TRBJ1-2 and V is TRBV28; 7 bases fit TRBD1. This CDR3 contains 12 residues. The germline CDR1 and CDR2 sequences are MDHEN and SYDVKM. J lost 4 bases, V lost 8 bases, and 4 bases had no gene match. In DNA form, the CDR3 reads TGTGCCAGCCGGACAGGCCCCTATGGCTACACCTTC. This gives the protein CASRTGPYGYTF.

The chain carries TRBV7-9 and TRBJ1-1, with 8 bases fitting TRBD1. This CDR3 has 13 amino acids. Germline values: CDR1 SEHNR, CDR2 FQNEAQ (reference sequence). Trimming removed 6 bases from V and 4 bases from J; junction bases left unmatched: 4. In DNA form, the CDR3 reads TGTGCCAGCAGGCTAACAGGGGGCACTGAAGCTTTCTTT. It specifies CASRLTGGTEAFF.

This clone was seen a handful of times. The V and J genes are TRBV30 and TRBJ2-7; TRBD2 matches at 9 bases. This CDR3 is 15 amino acids long. The junction had 9 bases not matched to a gene; V was cut back by 5 bases and J by 1 base. The germline CDR1 and CDR2 sequences are GTSNPN and SVGIG (reference sequence). The CDR3 reads CAWAGGDRGSYEQYF. The CDR3 coding sequence is TGTGCCTGGGCGGGGGGGGACCGGGGGTCCTACGAGCAGTACTTC.

The rearrangement uses TRBV27 and TRBJ2-1; 8 bases align to TRBD1. Trimming removed 8 bases from V and 6 bases from J; junction bases left unmatched: 9. The CDR3 length is 14 residues. In germline, CDR1 is MNHEY, CDR2 SMNVEV (reference sequence). CDR3 sequence reads: CASSRTGQGNEQFF. DNA for the CDR3: TGTGCCAGCTCCCGGACAGGGCAGGGCAATGAGCAGTTCTTC.

As regards this clone: One junction end does not reproduce the germline sequence, and a read error may be involved. In the same sample, other DNA sequences code for this CDR3. V gene TRBV5-1 combines with J gene TRBJ1-1, with D perhaps TRBD1 (5 bases). Germline CDR1 and CDR2: SGHRS and YFSETQ. The CDR3 has 15 residues. CDR3 amino acids: CASSLLGGANTEAFF. In DNA form, the CDR3 reads TGCGCCAGCAGCTTGCTCGGGGGAGCGAACACTGAAGCCTTCTTT.

The chain is built from TRBV19 and TRBJ1-1; D remains ambiguous. The germline V and J ends were trimmed by 7 bases and 2 bases, with 14 bases remaining between them. The CDR3 has 14 residues. CDR1 LNHDA and CDR2 SQIVND come from the germline V gene (reference sequence). CDR3 sequence: CASNDRRRNTEAFF. DNA for the CDR3: TGTGCCAGTAATGACCGGAGGAGAAACACTGAAGCTTTCTTT. Variable domain in full (rest from reference TRBV19 and TRBJ1-1): DGGITQSPKYLFRKEGQNVTLSCEQNLNHDAMYWYRQDPGQGLRLIYYSQIVNDFQKGDIAEGYSVSREKKESFPLTVTSAQKNPTAFYLCASNDRRRNTEAFFGQGTRLTVV.

This chain links TRBV27 with TRBJ1-2; TRBD1 agrees at 9 bases. From germline, CDR1 is MNHEY and CDR2 SMNVEV (reference sequence). CDR3 length: 15 amino acids. V dropped 5 bases and J dropped 4; count of bases not matched to a gene: 8. The CDR3 DNA sequence: TGTGCCAGCAGTGGGCGGTCGGGACAGGGCTATGGCTACACCTTC. Its translation: CASSGRSGQGYGYTF.

CDR3 sequence: CASSFGTVNTEAFF. The CDR3 DNA is TGTGCCAGCAGCTTCGGGACAGTGAACACTGAAGCTTTCTTT. V and J are TRBV5-8 and TRBJ1-1; 7 bases are shared with TRBD1. The CDR3 has 14 amino acids. V lost 2 bases to trimming and J lost 0 bases; unmatched junction nucleotides: 1. From germline, CDR1 is SGHTS and CDR2 YDEGEE.

This clone was found a few times. The V and J genes are TRBV6-5 and TRBJ2-7; perhaps TRBD1 as D (6 bases). The germline gives CDR1 MNHEY, CDR2 SVGAGI. The CDR3 consists of 14 residues. The V end was cut by 6 bases, the J end by 4 bases, with 16 bases between. This CDR3 is CASSPGQSLYEQYF. The DNA for the CDR3 is TGTGCCAGCAGCCCCGGACAGTCTCTATACGAGCAGTACTTC.

The CDR3 reads CASTSTLAGMETQYF. For the CDR3, the DNA is TGTGCCAGTACTTCCACTCTAGCGGGGATGGAGACCCAGTACTTC. The gene calls are TRBV19 and TRBJ2-5; 9 bases fit TRBD2. The trim removed 7 bases at V and 5 bases at J, leaving 11 bases unmatched. Germline-derived CDR1 and CDR2 are LNHDA and SQIVND (reference sequence). This CDR3 is 15 amino acids long.

The V gene is TRBV6-1, the J gene TRBJ2-5; 11 bases fit TRBD2. The V and J ends lost 6 bases and 5 bases, in that order; junction bases with no gene match: 2. CDR3 size: 13 residues. Germline V lookup: CDR1 MNHNS, CDR2 SASEGT. The DNA for the CDR3 is TGTGCCAGCAGCGGGACTAGCGGCGAGACCCAGTACTTC. Translating gives CASSGTSGETQYF.

The genes are TRBV7-9 and TRBJ1-4; a possible D gene is TRBD1 (6 bases). CDR1 is SEHNR and CDR2 is FQNEAQ in the germline V gene (reference sequence). The CDR3 length is 14 residues. V was cut by 5 bases and J by 4 bases, with 11 bases left in between. The CDR3 region is CASSLRGINEKLFF. CDR3 in DNA: TGTGCCAGCAGCCTCAGGGGCATTAATGAAAAACTGTTTTTT.

This clone was seen once. V gene TRBV9 combines with J gene TRBJ1-1; D perhaps matches TRBD1 (5 bases). This CDR3 has 15 residues. V lost 0 bases and J lost 5, with 14 bases in between. Germline lookup yields CDR1 SGDLS and CDR2 YYNGEE. CDR3 DNA: TGTGCCAGCAGCGTAGCACACAACCGGGGGACTGAAGCTTTCTTT. Amino acids: CASSVAHNRGTEAFF.

The chain carries TRBV9 and TRBJ2-2; D not certain. The V gene's germline CDR1 is SGDLS and CDR2 YYNGEE. Deletions cut 2 bases from V and 4 bases from J, with 12 bases between. The CDR3 has 15 amino acids. The CDR3 here is CASSVSGAITGELFF. DNA of the CDR3: TGTGCCAGCAGCGTTAGTGGAGCTATCACCGGGGAGCTGTTTTTT. The full variable domain, with the rest looked up from reference TRBV9 and TRBJ2-2, is DSGVTQTPKHLITATGQRVTLRCSPRSGDLSVYWYQQSLDQGLQFLIQYYNGEERAKGNILERFSAQQFPDLHSELNLSSLELGDSALYFCASSVSGAITGELFFGEGSRLTVL.

V and J are TRBV7-2 and TRBJ2-7; maybe TRBD2 (5 bases). CDR1 is SGHTA and CDR2 is FQGNSA in the germline V gene. The ends were cut back, 2 bases at V and 1 base at J, with 9 bases in the middle. The CDR3 is 14 residues long. CDR3 sequence: CASSLFGESYEQYF. The CDR3 coding sequence is TGTGCCAGCAGCTTATTCGGGGAATCCTACGAGCAGTACTTC.

This clone occurred once. The chain couples TRBV19 to TRBJ1-2; maybe TRBD1 (6 bases). The CDR3 covers 15 residues. Germline V CDR1 and CDR2: LNHDA, SQIVND (reference sequence). The V end lost 4 bases, the J end lost 5 bases, and 17 bases lay between the germline ends. The DNA of the CDR3 is TGTGCCAGTAGTACGCTTAAGGACAGCCCTTATGGCTACACCTTC. Translated, it gives CASSTLKDSPYGYTF.

The CDR3 region has the DNA TGTGCCAGCAGTGAATCCCCATCCTACAGGGGAAATGGCTACACCTTC. The encoded protein is CASSESPSYRGNGYTF. The V call is TRBV6-1, the J call TRBJ1-2; 7 nucleotides align to TRBD1. The CDR3 consists of 16 residues. V was pared by 2 bases and J by 6 bases, with 12 bases of the junction left unmatched. The germline gives CDR1 MNHNS, CDR2 SASEGT.

The rearrangement uses TRBV9 and TRBJ2-2; D call uncertain. This CDR3 has 14 amino acids. Germline CDR1 reads SGDLS; CDR2 reads YYNGEE. V was cut by 2 bases and J by 7 bases, with 12 bases left in between. The CDR3 loop is CASSVEVVVGELFF. In DNA, the CDR3 is TGTGCCAGCAGCGTTGAGGTGGTCGTCGGGGAGCTGTTTTTT.

CDR3 in amino acids: CASSKMAGTGYEQYF. In DNA, the CDR3 is TGTGCCAGCAGCAAAATGGCCGGGACAGGGTATGAGCAGTACTTC. J is TRBJ2-7 and V is TRBV14; 9 nucleotides align to TRBD1. V was pared by 5 bases and J by 7 bases, with 12 bases of the junction left unmatched. CDR1 is SGHDN and CDR2 is FVKESK in the germline V gene. The CDR3 runs to 15 residues.

The sample holds a few counts of this clone. The chain is built from TRBV12-5 and TRBJ1-5; 11 positions agree with TRBD1. The germline CDR1 and CDR2 sequences are LGHNT and FRNRAP. This CDR3 spans 21 amino acids. V lost 0 bases, J lost 1 base, and 14 bases stayed unmatched. CDR3 loop: CASGLVHRWTGGASSNQPQHF. CDR3 in DNA: TGTGCTAGTGGTTTGGTACATCGCTGGACAGGGGGCGCGTCAAGCAATCAGCCCCAGCATTTT.

This clone is a singleton in its sample. Other DNA sequences in this sample translate to the same CDR3. This rearrangement joins TRBV7-9 to TRBJ1-3, with D unclear. CDR3 size: 14 residues. V was shortened by 2 bases and J by 3 bases, with 8 bases between the two germline ends. Germline V gene data show CDR1 as SEHNR and CDR2 as FQNEAQ (reference sequence). This chain's CDR3 is CASSLQGSGNTIYF. Here the CDR3 DNA reads TGTGCCAGCAGCTTACAAGGGAGTGGAAACACCATATATTTT.

The chain employs TRBV25-1 and TRBJ1-3; perhaps TRBD1 as D (5 bases). Germline loops: CDR1 MGHDK, CDR2 SYGVNS. The CDR3 spans 16 residues. Trimming removed 3 bases at V and 1 base at J, with 13 bases between. The CDR3 protein is CASSDLQGLSGNTIYF. Written as DNA, the CDR3 is TGTGCCAGCAGTGATTTGCAGGGATTGTCTGGAAACACCATATATTTT.

The chain has TRBV7-9 and TRBJ1-3; D not certain. This CDR3 is 13 amino acids long. Trimming took 5 bases from V and 0 from J, leaving 5 bases between them. Germline CDR1 SEHNR, CDR2 FQNEAQ (reference sequence). CDR3 region: CASSHSSGNTIYF. CDR3 nucleotides: TGTGCCAGCAGCCACAGCTCTGGAAACACCATATATTTT.

This rearrangement joins TRBV27 to TRBJ1-1; D perhaps matches TRBD1 (5 bases). The ends were cut back, 0 bases at V and 1 base at J, with 15 bases in the middle. Per germline, CDR1 MNHEY and CDR2 SMNVEV (reference sequence). The CDR3 has 17 residues. The CDR3 DNA reads as TGTGCCAGCAGTTTATCAATTCGAGGACAAAAGAACACTGAAGCTTTCTTT. Protein sequence: CASSLSIRGQKNTEAFF.

This clone was seen more than once but under ten times. The chain recombines TRBV9 with TRBJ2-3, with D perhaps TRBD2 (6 bases). Trimming shortened V by 2 bases and J by 2 bases, and 9 bases separated the two germline ends. The CDR3 has 14 residues. CDR1 and CDR2 from the germline V gene are SGDLS and YYNGEE. The CDR3 DNA is TGTGCCAGCAGCGTGGCGGGATCCACAGATACGCAGTATTTT. Translated, it gives CASSVAGSTDTQYF.